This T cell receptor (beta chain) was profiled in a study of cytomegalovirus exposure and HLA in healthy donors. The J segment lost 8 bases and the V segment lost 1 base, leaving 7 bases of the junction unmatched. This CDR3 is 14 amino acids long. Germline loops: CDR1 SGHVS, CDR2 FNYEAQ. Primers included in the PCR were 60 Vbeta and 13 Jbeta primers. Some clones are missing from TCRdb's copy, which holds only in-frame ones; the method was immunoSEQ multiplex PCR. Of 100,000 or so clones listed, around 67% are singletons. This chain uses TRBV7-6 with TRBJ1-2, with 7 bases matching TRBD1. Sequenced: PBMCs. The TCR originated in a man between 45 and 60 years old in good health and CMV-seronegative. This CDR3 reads CASSLDRGLEGYTF. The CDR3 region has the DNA TGTGCCAGCAGCTTAGACAGGGGCCTGGAGGGCTACACCTTC.